Listed here are 32 T cell receptor beta chains from one sample, sequenced in a study of blood T cell repertoires in COVID-19 (dated by TCRdb to 2019 to 2021). Preparation of the library involved the immunoSEQ multiplex PCR assay. Entries here come from immuneACCESS through TCRdb and include only in-frame sequences with V and J called. Some clones fail to appear in such tables; in the studies checked, an unresolved V gene covers under half of the shortfall, and the cause of the remainder is unknown. In all, the sample holds fewer than 250,000 clones, and 65% to 90% of those were seen once. The ten largest clones add up to about 4.8% of the sample. The sequencing input was peripheral blood. These receptors came from a woman in her sixties or seventies with acute or convalescent COVID-19.

In its sample, this clone was seen a few times. The CDR3 sequence: CASSFGTGWVEAFF. The CDR3 coding sequence is TGTGCCAGCAGTTTCGGGACAGGATGGGTGGAAGCTTTCTTT. The chain recombines TRBV28 with TRBJ1-1; 8 bases are shared with TRBD1. This CDR3 has 14 residues. V trimming: 3 bases; J trimming: 8 bases; junction bases outside the gene matches: 8. CDR1 is MDHEN and CDR2 is SYDVKM in the germline V gene.

The chain recombines TRBV2 with TRBJ2-7, with a tentative D call TRBD1 (5 bases). Germline V gives CDR1 SNHLY, CDR2 FYNNEI. The CDR3 totals 14 residues. V gave up 7 bases and J gave up 2 bases, with 15 bases separating them. The DNA for the CDR3 is TGTGCCAGCACCCCCTTGACAGAGACCTACGAGCAGTACTTC. Residues: CASTPLTETYEQYF.

This clone appeared a single time. The CDR3 coding sequence is TGTGCCAGCAGCGTAGACAACAACTATGGCTACACCTTC. Protein: CASSVDNNYGYTF. V usage is TRBV9 and J usage is TRBJ1-2, with D hard to call. The V end was cut by 0 bases, the J end by 2 bases, with 5 bases between. The germline V gene encodes CDR1 SGDLS and CDR2 YYNGEE. The CDR3 is made up of 13 amino acids.

This clone was seen once. This chain connects TRBV6-5 to TRBJ1-6; possibly TRBD1 for D (5 bases). CDR1 is MNHEY and CDR2 is SVGAGI in the germline V gene. Trimming took 2 bases from V and 7 from J, leaving 15 bases between them. The CDR3 extends over 16 amino acids. The CDR3 bases are TGTGCCAGCAGTTACGATCCCCAGCGGGGGAATTCACCCCTCCACTTT. Amino acids: CASSYDPQRGNSPLHF.

This sequence joins TRBV5-1 and TRBJ1-2, with a weak D call TRBD1 (6 bases). The germline gives CDR1 SGHRS, CDR2 YFSETQ. With 0 bases removed from V and 2 bases from J, the gap between germline ends came to 8 bases. This CDR3 region has 14 residues. CDR3 sequence: CASSLVQGNYGYTF. The CDR3 coding sequence is TGCGCCAGCAGCTTGGTCCAGGGGAACTATGGCTACACCTTC.

This chain uses TRBV25-1 with TRBJ1-2, with D possibly being TRBD1 (6 bases). The ends were cut back, 2 bases at V and 8 bases at J, with 18 bases in the middle. CDR3 length: 15 amino acids. The germline CDR1 and CDR2 sequences are MGHDK and SYGVNS. CDR3 protein: CASSEGGAGAGGYTF. Written as DNA, the CDR3 is TGTGCCAGCAGTGAAGGAGGTGCGGGGGCTGGCGGCTACACCTTC.

This chain connects TRBV2 to TRBJ2-7; TRBD1 agrees at 12 bases. The junction had 6 bases not matched to a gene; V was cut back by 6 bases and J by 6 bases. CDR3 size: 14 residues. Germline V gene data show CDR1 as SNHLY and CDR2 as FYNNEI. This chain's CDR3 is CASRRGQGATEQYF. As DNA, the CDR3 is TGTGCCAGCAGGAGGGGACAGGGGGCGACCGAGCAGTACTTC.

The chain carries TRBV6-2 or TRBV6-3 and TRBJ2-5; unclear D gene. Germline V gives CDR1 MNHEY, CDR2 SVGEGT. The CDR3 is 15 amino acids. V gave up 6 bases and J gave up 4 bases, with 18 bases separating them. CDR3 bases: TGTGCCAGCAGCCCCCCGGCCCTAGGCGGAGAGACCCAGTACTTC. It codes for CASSPPALGGETQYF.

The chain joins TRBV21-1 to TRBJ2-5; the table's D call, TRBD1, has no DNA check behind it. TRBV21-1 is a documented pseudogene. The CDR3 runs 17 residues. CDR3 in amino acids: CASSFSGRTGGEGTQYF. The DNA for the CDR3 is TGTGCCAGCAGCTTCTCGGGTAGGACAGGGGGAGAGGGGACCCAGTACTTC.

The J gene is TRBJ1-2, the V gene TRBV10-2, with no clear D. The germline V gene encodes CDR1 WSHSY and CDR2 SAAADI. V lost 2 bases and J 8 bases, leaving 9 bases between the germline ends. This CDR3 is built from 12 residues. The CDR3 loop reads CASSEPERGYTF. CDR3 DNA sequence: TGCGCCAGCAGTGAGCCTGAGCGCGGCTACACCTTC.

This clone showed up just a few times. This rearrangement joins TRBV29-1 to TRBJ2-3, with D maybe TRBD2 (6 bases). Germline V gene lookup returns CDR1 SQVTM and CDR2 ANQGSEA. CDR3 length: 14 amino acids. V shed 7 bases and J shed 0 bases, with 14 bases lying between them. The CDR3 loop reads CSAGTLGSTDTQYF. The CDR3 nucleotides read TGCAGCGCCGGGACTCTAGGGAGCACAGATACGCAGTATTTT.

CDR3 residues: CASSKLGRSYEQYF. The CDR3 DNA is TGTGCCAGCAGCAAACTCGGGAGATCCTACGAGCAGTACTTC. The chain combines TRBV21-1 with TRBJ2-7; the table's D call TRBD2 went unverified against the DNA. TRBV21-1 is an annotated pseudogene. This CDR3 is built from 14 residues.

V and J are TRBV5-5 and TRBJ2-5; 9 nucleotides match TRBD2. The CDR3 has 14 residues. Germline lookup yields CDR1 SGHKS and CDR2 YYEKEE (reference sequence). V shed 4 bases, J shed 4 bases, and the junction held 5 bases outside the gene matches. DNA of the CDR3: TGTGCCAGCAGCCACGCGGGGGGGCGAGAGACCCAGTACTTC. This codes for CASSHAGGRETQYF.

This chain connects TRBV19 to TRBJ1-5; 8 bases agree with TRBD1. With 4 bases clipped from V and 6 bases from J, the junction kept 11 bases outside the gene matches. This CDR3 spans 16 amino acids. CDR1 LNHDA and CDR2 SQIVND come from the germline V gene (reference sequence). The CDR3 sequence: CASSTQDRARGQPQHF. The DNA for the CDR3 is TGTGCCAGTAGTACACAGGACAGGGCAAGGGGTCAGCCCCAGCATTTT.

This chain joins TRBV27 and TRBJ1-2; 7 nucleotides line up with TRBD1. The germline CDR1 and CDR2 sequences are MNHEY and SMNVEV (reference sequence). CDR3 size: 12 residues. Trimming cost V 8 bases and J 9 bases; bases outside gene matches: 9. CDR3 loop: CASRTGDQSYTF. Written as DNA, the CDR3 is TGTGCCAGCCGTACAGGGGACCAAAGCTACACCTTC.

The chain uses TRBV3-1 (or the pseudogene TRBV3-2) and TRBJ2-1; D not resolved. The germline CDR1 and CDR2 sequences are LGHDT and YNNKEL (reference sequence). The CDR3 has 13 residues. Trimming took off 2 bases at V and 6 bases at J, with 8 bases between the two ends. CDR3 nucleotide sequence: TGTGCCAGCAGCCAACAAGCCCCCAATGAGCAGTTCTTC. It translates to CASSQQAPNEQFF.

The chain joins TRBV5-1 to TRBJ2-1; D is uncertain. CDR3 length equals 13 residues. Germline values: CDR1 SGHRS, CDR2 YFSETQ. Deletions cut 5 bases from V and 8 bases from J, with 14 bases between. The CDR3 coding sequence is TGCGCCAGCAGTGAACTTCTCTTGGATGAGCAGTTCTTC. Its translation is CASSELLLDEQFF.

CDR3 sequence: CASSEQGENTEAFF. The CDR3 DNA follows: TGTGCCAGCAGCGAACAGGGTGAGAACACTGAAGCTTTCTTT. The rearrangement joins TRBV6-2 or TRBV6-3 to TRBJ1-1, with TRBD1 as a possible D gene (6 bases). Trimming cost V 6 bases and J 1 base, with 12 bases left between them. CDR3 length equals 14 residues. The germline V gene encodes CDR1 MNHEY and CDR2 SVGEGT.

This chain uses TRBV25-1 with TRBJ1-2, with TRBD1 identical over 7 bases. The CDR3 contains 13 residues. The germline CDR1 and CDR2 sequences are MGHDK and SYGVNS. V lost 6 bases, J lost 4 bases, and 5 bases stayed unmatched. Here the CDR3 reads CASRSAGGYGYTF. The CDR3 DNA reads TGTGCCAGCAGGTCGGCAGGGGGCTATGGCTACACCTTC.

The chain combines TRBV7-9 with TRBJ2-1; 8 bases are a match to TRBD1. Germline CDR1 is SEHNR and CDR2 is FQNEAQ (reference sequence). CDR3 length: 14 amino acids. J gave up 7 bases and V 5 bases, and 7 bases lay outside the gene matches. The CDR3 spells CASSDRGVINEQFF. The DNA of the CDR3 is TGTGCCAGCAGCGACAGGGGCGTTATAAATGAGCAGTTCTTC.

The chain links TRBV13 to TRBJ2-7; D may be TRBD1 (6 bases). Deletions cut 0 bases from V and 3 bases from J, with 12 bases between. In germline, CDR1 is PRHDT, CDR2 FYEKMQ (reference sequence). The CDR3 runs 15 residues. CDR3 loop: CASSLGTGRSYEQYF. Written as DNA, the CDR3 is TGTGCCAGCAGCTTAGGGACAGGTAGGAGCTACGAGCAGTACTTC.

This sequence joins TRBV6-6 and TRBJ2-6; tentatively, D is TRBD1 (5 bases). The length of the CDR3 is 17 residues. Germline CDR1 reads MNHNY; CDR2 reads SVGAGI (reference sequence). Trimming stripped 6 bases from V and 0 bases from J, with 15 bases between. In nucleotides, the CDR3 is TGTGCCAGCAGCCGAACGAACCAGGGCTCTGGGGCCAACGTCCTGACTTTC. As protein: CASSRTNQGSGANVLTF.

Remarks on this clone: The sample has other DNA sequences that encode this CDR3 too. The gene calls are TRBV28 and TRBJ1-2; D remains unclear. The ends were cut back, 6 bases at V and 2 bases at J, with 10 bases in the middle. CDR1 is MDHEN, CDR2 SYDVKM, per germline. The CDR3 length is 13 residues. Written as DNA, the CDR3 is TGTGCCAGCAGCTTCGGAGGGAACTATGGCTACACCTTC. It translates to CASSFGGNYGYTF.

The rearrangement links TRBV11-3 to TRBJ1-6; 11 bases match TRBD1. Trimming cost V 5 bases and J 7 bases; bases outside gene matches: 4. The CDR3 is made up of 15 amino acids. Germline lookup yields CDR1 SGHNT and CDR2 YENEEA. The CDR3 sequence: CASSHRDRGNSPLHF. Here the CDR3 DNA reads TGTGCCAGCAGCCACCGGGACAGGGGGAATTCACCCCTCCACTTT.

This clone was recorded only once. The V call is TRBV5-8, the J call TRBJ1-2, with 12 bases aligning to TRBD1. This CDR3 has 15 amino acids. Germline assignment: CDR1 SGHTS and CDR2 YDEGEE. Trimming cost V 3 bases and J 4 bases; bases outside gene matches: 4. Here the CDR3 reads CASSSPGQGAYGYTF. Written as DNA, the CDR3 is TGTGCCAGCAGCTCCCCGGGACAGGGGGCCTATGGCTACACCTTC.

The chain carries TRBV2 and TRBJ1-3; weak D call: TRBD1 (5 bases). This CDR3 is 15 amino acids long. Germline-derived CDR1 and CDR2 are SNHLY and FYNNEI. Trimming cost V 5 bases and J 0 bases, with 11 bases left between them. CDR3: CASSHRQPSGNTIYF. DNA of the CDR3: TGTGCCAGCAGTCATCGACAGCCCTCTGGAAACACCATATATTTT.

The chain recombines TRBV5-6 with TRBJ2-7, with 8 bases matching TRBD1. The ends lost 3 bases at V and 3 bases at J; junction bases unmatched: 5. Germline V lookup: CDR1 SGHDT, CDR2 YYEEEE. The CDR3 spans 14 residues. The CDR3 here is CASSWDGQGYEQYF. DNA for the CDR3: TGTGCCAGCAGCTGGGACGGACAGGGCTACGAGCAGTACTTC. Full variable domain (remainder filled in from reference TRBV5-6 and TRBJ2-7): DAGVTQSPTHLIKTRGQQVTLRCSPKSGHDTVSWYQQALGQGPQFIFQYYEEEERQRGNFPDRFSGHQFPNYSSELNVNALLLGDSALYLCASSWDGQGYEQYFGPGTRLTVT.

This rearrangement joins TRBV4-2 to TRBJ1-4; D is undetermined. V lost 4 bases, J lost 8 bases, and 20 bases lay in between. The CDR3 has 16 residues. Germline lookup yields CDR1 LGHNA and CDR2 YNFKEQ. This chain's CDR3 is CASSRDPGETTEKLFF. CDR3 bases: TGTGCCAGCAGCCGAGACCCGGGAGAAACTACGGAAAAACTGTTTTTT.

The genes are TRBV5-1 and TRBJ1-3; D possibly corresponds to TRBD1 (6 bases). Germline values: CDR1 SGHRS, CDR2 YFSETQ. The germline V and J ends were trimmed by 2 bases and 2 bases, with 8 bases remaining between them. The CDR3 runs 14 residues. The CDR3 sequence: CASSFGQPGNTIYF. The CDR3 nucleotides read TGCGCCAGCAGCTTCGGACAGCCTGGAAACACCATATATTTT.

This clone has ten or more counts. The chain employs TRBV5-4 and TRBJ1-1; D might be TRBD1 (5 bases). V dropped 4 bases and J dropped 1 base, with 14 bases sitting between them. The CDR3 spans 15 residues. Germline CDR1 is SGHNT and CDR2 is YYREEE (reference sequence). DNA of the CDR3: TGTGCCAGCAGCCCTCAGGGTGGATGGAACACTGAAGCTTTCTTT. As protein: CASSPQGGWNTEAFF.

This sequence joins TRBV2 and TRBJ1-2; D gene ambiguous. CDR1 is SNHLY and CDR2 is FYNNEI in the germline V gene. The CDR3 totals 13 residues. V shed 5 bases and J shed 4 bases, with 11 bases lying between them. CDR3 amino acids: CASSTDIFYGYTF. The CDR3 region has the DNA TGTGCCAGCAGTACTGACATTTTCTATGGCTACACCTTC. Full variable domain (remainder filled in from reference TRBV2 and TRBJ1-2): EPEVTQTPSHQVTQMGQEVILRCVPISNHLYFYWYRQILGQKVEFLVSFYNNEISEKSEIFDDQFSVERPDGSNFTLKIRSTKLEDSAMYFCASSTDIFYGYTFGSGTRLTVV.

There are a few counts of this clone. V usage is TRBV24-1 and J usage is TRBJ2-2, with 9 bases aligning to TRBD1. CDR1 is KGHDR, CDR2 SFDVKD, per germline. The length of the CDR3 is 18 residues. With V trimmed by 3 bases and J by 0 bases, 7 bases remained unmatched. Here the CDR3 DNA reads TGTGCCACCAGTGATCAAGGACAGGGGTTGACGAACACCGGGGAGCTGTTTTTT. It yields the protein CATSDQGQGLTNTGELFF.